The rows below give T cell receptor beta chains drawn from one sample of a study of T cells in Graves' hyperthyroidism and ophthalmopathy. Each CDR3 protein gets one entry after TCRdb re-called the multiplex PCR reads with MiXCR. The data hold around 580,000 distinct CDR3 sequences, with more than 45% observed a single time. Material for sequencing was peripheral blood or thyroid tissue (not recorded which). Every receptor here comes from a woman younger than 35 with Graves' hyperthyroidism. The CDR3 runs from the conserved cysteine through the conserved F or W. The D gene is left open where the match is weak. Clone size is shown for a subset of rows, as once, few, many or a class of expanded clone.

size: many; V: TRBV20-1; D: NA; J: TRBJ1-5; DNA: TGCAGTGCTAGAGATCGACGGAACAATCAGCCCCAGCATTTT; CDR3: CSARDRRNNQPQHF
size: many; V: TRBV5-5; D: NA; J: TRBJ2-7; DNA: TGTGCCAGCAGCCGCACGGGACTTCAAAGCTCCTACGAGCAGTACTTC; CDR3: CASSRTGLQSSYEQYF
size: many; V: TRBV28; D: TRBD1; J: TRBJ1-2; DNA: TGCCGAACGGGACAGACAAACTATGGCTACACCTTC; CDR3: CRTGQTNYGYTF
size: many; V: TRBV29-1; D: NA; J: TRBJ1-1; DNA: TGCAGCGTGGCTATGAACACTGAAGCTTTCTTT; CDR3: CSVAMNTEAFF
size: NA; V: TRBV5-4; D: NA; J: TRBJ2-2; DNA: TGTGCCAGCAGCTTCTACCCCGGGGTGGACGGGGAGCTGTTTTTT; CDR3: CASSFYPGVDGELFF
size: NA; V: TRBV29-1; D: NA; J: TRBJ1-2; DNA: TGCAGCGTTGAAGAGGGCGGTGGCCACACCTTC; CDR3: CSVEEGGGHTF
size: few; V: TRBV4-1; D: TRBD1; J: TRBJ1-3; DNA: TGCGCCAGCAGCCACCCCGGACAGGGAGCCTCTGGAAACACCATATATTTT; CDR3: CASSHPGQGASGNTIYF
size: NA; V: TRBV29-1; D: TRBD1; J: TRBJ1-2; DNA: TGCAGCGTTGAATTAAGGGACAGGGGGCAAGTTAACTATGGCTACACCTTC; CDR3: CSVELRDRGQVNYGYTF
size: NA; V: TRBV5-1; D: TRBD2; J: TRBJ2-5; DNA: TGCGCCAGCAGCGCGACTAGCTCGGCGGAGACCCAGTACTTC; CDR3: CASSATSSAETQYF
size: many; V: TRBV9; D: NA; J: TRBJ1-1; DNA: TGTGCCAGCAGCGGGGGTCCCGGGGGACACAACACTGAAGCTTTCTTT; CDR3: CASSGGPGGHNTEAFF
size: many; V: TRBV5-1; D: NA; J: TRBJ1-6; DNA: TGCGCCAGCAGCTTGGCAGGAGACTATTCACCCCTCCACTTT; CDR3: CASSLAGDYSPLHF
size: NA; V: TRBV10-1; D: NA; J: TRBJ2-5; DNA: TGCGCCAGCAGTGAGTCGATGGAGACCCAGTACTTC; CDR3: CASSESMETQYF
size: NA; V: TRBV7-8; D: NA; J: TRBJ2-7; DNA: NA; CDR3: CASSLILCASGDSYEQYF
size: many; V: TRBV5-1; D: TRBD1; J: TRBJ1-1; DNA: TGCGCCAGCAGCTTAAAAACAGGGGAAGTTAACACTGAAGCTTTCTTT; CDR3: CASSLKTGEVNTEAFF
size: NA; V: TRBV13; D: TRBD2; J: TRBJ2-7; DNA: TGTGCCAGCAGTTCCCGTCGCGGGAGCTCCTACAATGAGCAGTACTTC; CDR3: CASSSRRGSSYNEQYF
size: few; V: TRBV9; D: NA; J: TRBJ2-7; DNA: TGTGCCAGCAGCGTATCTGGGGCTGACGAGCAGTACTTC; CDR3: CASSVSGADEQYF
size: many; V: TRBV24-1; D: NA; J: TRBJ1-4; DNA: TGTGCCACCAGTGATTCCGGCCCCTCCACCAATGAAAAACTGTTTTTT; CDR3: CATSDSGPSTNEKLFF
size: many; V: TRBV30; D: NA; J: TRBJ1-5; DNA: TGTGCCTGGAGTCCCCCGGGATCGGCCCAGCATTTT; CDR3: CAWSPPGSAQHF
size: many; V: TRBV12-3/TRBV12-4; D: NA; J: TRBJ1-4; DNA: TGTGCCAGCAAACCCTCGGACAGTTCGATTGAAAAACTGTTTTTT; CDR3: CASKPSDSSIEKLFF
size: few; V: TRBV7-3; D: TRBD1; J: TRBJ2-3; DNA: TGTGCCAGCAGCTTAACTCCAGGGGGCATAGATACGCAGTATTTT; CDR3: CASSLTPGGIDTQYF
size: NA; V: TRBV9; D: TRBD1; J: TRBJ1-1; DNA: TGTGCCAGCAGCGTAAGACAGGGGACTTTCTTT; CDR3: CASSVRQGTFF
size: few; V: TRBV7-9; D: NA; J: TRBJ2-1; DNA: TGTGCCAGCAGACAAACTGGGGACAATGAGCAGTTCTTC; CDR3: CASRQTGDNEQFF
size: NA; V: TRBV7-9; D: TRBD1; J: TRBJ1-5; DNA: TGTGCCAGCAGCTCTTCACAGGGGGCGCGGAACCAGCCCCAGCATTTT; CDR3: CASSSSQGARNQPQHF
size: NA; V: TRBV6-5; D: NA; J: TRBJ1-2; DNA: TGTGCCAGCAGTTACCCTGACCGGGAGATCTCTAACTATGGCTACACCTTC; CDR3: CASSYPDREISNYGYTF
size: once; V: TRBV7-6; D: TRBD1; J: TRBJ1-4; DNA: TGTGCCAGCAGCTTAGAGACAGGGGAAGAAAAACTGTTTTTT; CDR3: CASSLETGEEKLFF
size: many; V: TRBV7-2; D: TRBD2; J: TRBJ2-7; DNA: TGTGCCAGCAGCTCCGGACTAGCGGGCAGCTCCTACGAGCAGTACTTC; CDR3: CASSSGLAGSSYEQYF
size: NA; V: TRBV13; D: NA; J: TRBJ1-2; DNA: TGTGCCAGCAGCTACAGGGATTCAACTAACTATGGCTACACCTTC; CDR3: CASSYRDSTNYGYTF
size: NA; V: TRBV7-9; D: TRBD2; J: TRBJ2-5; DNA: TGTGCCAGCAGTCCAACCGGGACTAGCCTAGAGACCCAGTACTTC; CDR3: CASSPTGTSLETQYF